Listed below are T cell receptor beta chains from one sample, sequenced in a study of human T cells and chemical hapten exposure. A single record per CDR3 protein comes from TCRdb applying MiXCR to the RACE reads. The table shows tens of thousands of distinct CDR3 sequences, with more than 8.5% occurring only once. Sequences were derived from whole blood, sampled in connection with sensitization to the hapten diphenylcyclopropenone (DPC). These receptors were taken from a woman between 40 and 55 years old with alopecia areata. Some clones in this sample may be carry-over from other donors' samples. Both conserved end residues are trimmed from each CDR3.

j_call v_call cdr3_aa
TRBJ2-3 TRBV5-1 ASSLGWGTDTQY
TRBJ2-7 TRBV18 ASRTSGDSYEQY
TRBJ2-1 TRBV5-1 ASRALAGAHNEQF
TRBJ1-1 TRBV12-3/TRBV12-4 ASSSEYTVNTEAF
TRBJ1-5 TRBV20-1 SAVSSSNQPQH
TRBJ1-2 TRBV12-3/TRBV12-4 ASSFLQVLGGYT
TRBJ1-1 TRBV12-5 ASASPGLQGF
TRBJ1-4 TRBV29-1 SAGQEKLF
TRBJ2-7 TRBV4-1 ASSREGYEQY
TRBJ1-1 TRBV28 ASIRGGDTEAF
TRBJ1-6 TRBV7-9 ASSSTGPPNSSPLH
TRBJ2-7 TRBV20-1 SASGLAGGLHEQY
TRBJ1-2 TRBV29-1 SVGSAANYGYT
TRBJ1-1 TRBV7-9 ASFLAPGSTEAF
TRBJ2-3 TRBV20-1 SARDLRRGTDTQY
TRBJ1-1 TRBV5-1 ASSFTGGLATEAF
TRBJ2-3 TRBV18 ASSPDQYTQY
TRBJ2-1 TRBV29-1 SVEGSYHNEQF
TRBJ2-2 TRBV27 ASKPGTGEAGELF
TRBJ1-5 TRBV9 ASSVANQPQH
TRBJ1-1 TRBV20-1 SATQSRANTEAF
TRBJ2-1 TRBV9 ASSPPIAGNNEQF
TRBJ2-2 TRBV28 ASSFRWGATGELF
TRBJ2-7 TRBV12-3/TRBV12-4 ASSLNPGYEQY
TRBJ2-1 TRBV6-4 ASSDKSAGGNEQF
TRBJ2-3 TRBV20-1 SATRTAADTQY
TRBJ2-7 TRBV13 ASSYREEQY
TRBJ2-5 TRBV4-2 ASTPRAGGRETQY
TRBJ1-2 TRBV2 ASSEERAPGGKGYT
TRBJ1-5 TRBV4-1 ASSQDGGGNQPQH
TRBJ1-1 TRBV4-1 ASSQAPQKFEAF
TRBJ2-3 TRBV11-2 ASSKAGSSTDTQY
TRBJ2-2 TRBV6-2/TRBV6-3 ASRHGQGATGELF
TRBJ2-7 TRBV5-4 ASSSGTAGGHEQY
TRBJ2-7 TRBV7-8 ASSLNNGPTYEQY
TRBJ2-3 TRBV12-3/TRBV12-4 ASSLGAPASDTQY
TRBJ1-2 TRBV19 ASSIRGVNYGYT
TRBJ2-3 TRBV6-5 ASSYMGSDTQY
TRBJ1-6 TRBV18 ASSPRPGDSPLH
TRBJ1-1 TRBV28 ASSDRLNTEAF
TRBJ2-7 TRBV30 AWSVAAGGYEQY
TRBJ2-5 TRBV20-1 SARVGGVETQY
TRBJ2-5 TRBV5-1 ASSSRQSQETQY